These 19 T cell receptor beta chains were all obtained from the same sample, sequenced in a study of cytomegalovirus exposure and HLA in healthy donors. TCRdb's table, derived via immunoSEQ multiplex PCR, lists solely in-frame clones and lacks some. The data hold some 150,000 clones, with over 90% observed a single time. The sequencing sample was made of PBMCs. The receptors shown here come from a man younger than 30 in good health and CMV-seropositive.

This clone was picked up one time. The chain joins TRBV6-4 to TRBJ1-1; TRBD1 matches 9 bases. With 8 bases clipped from V and 8 bases from J, the junction kept 3 bases outside the gene matches. The CDR3 spans 11 residues. Germline values: CDR1 MRHNA, CDR2 SNTAGT. The CDR3 sequence is CASGTGPEAFF. The CDR3 nucleotides are TGTGCCAGCGGGACAGGGCCCGAAGCTTTCTTT.

The CDR3 loop reads CASSIGGQVTDTQYF. In DNA, the CDR3 is TGTGCCAGTAGTATAGGCGGACAGGTCACAGATACGCAGTATTTT. V and J are TRBV19 and TRBJ2-3; the match to TRBD1 covers 7 bases. Germline CDR1 is LNHDA and CDR2 is SQIVND (reference sequence). V shed 1 base and J 2 bases; nucleotides not matched to a gene: 3. The CDR3 has 15 residues.

The chain recombines TRBV18 with TRBJ2-7; 13 nucleotides agree with TRBD2. Trimming at V came to 2 bases and at J to 12 bases, leaving 10 bases not matched to a gene. The V gene's germline CDR1 is KGHSH and CDR2 LQKENI. CDR3 length equals 15 residues. Here the CDR3 DNA reads TGTGCCAGCTCACCATTGGGCGGGACTAGCGGGAAAGCGTACTTC. This translates into CASSPLGGTSGKAYF.

The chain carries TRBV5-1 and TRBJ2-7; TRBD1 agrees at 7 bases. The J segment lost 4 bases and the V segment lost 2 bases, leaving 3 bases of the junction unmatched. Germline-derived CDR1 and CDR2 are SGHRS and YFSETQ. This CDR3 spans 13 amino acids. Here the CDR3 DNA reads TGCGCCAGCAGCTTACGGGACAGTTACGAGCAGTACTTC. This sequence encodes CASSLRDSYEQYF.

This chain connects TRBV28 to TRBJ1-4; unclear D gene. The CDR3 consists of 13 residues. Germline CDR1 MDHEN, CDR2 SYDVKM. Trimming left V 3 bases short and J 8 bases short, with 10 bases between. CDR3 in amino acids: CASSLLGREKLFF. For the CDR3, the DNA is TGTGCCAGCAGTTTGTTGGGGAGGGAAAAACTGTTTTTT.

The chain carries TRBV5-1 and TRBJ2-6; maybe TRBD1 (5 bases). V was pared by 4 bases and J by 3 bases, with 11 bases between. The CDR3 is made up of 15 amino acids. Germline V gene data show CDR1 as SGHRS and CDR2 as YFSETQ. The CDR3 is CASSLGALGANVLTF. Here the CDR3 DNA reads TGCGCCAGCAGCCTAGGGGCTCTTGGGGCCAACGTCCTGACTTTC.

The count of this clone is one. The CDR3 DNA is TGTGCCAGCAGTGACGACAGGGACCTGGACGAGCAGTACTTC. Residues: CASSDDRDLDEQYF. The V call is TRBV6-1, the J call TRBJ2-7; 7 bases fit TRBD1. The germline CDR1 and CDR2 sequences are MNHNS and SASEGT. V lost 3 bases and J lost 5; bases outside the gene matches: 7. The length of the CDR3 is 14 residues.

This chain connects TRBV4-1 to TRBJ1-4, with TRBD1 matching over 10 bases. Germline CDR1 and CDR2: MGHRA and YSYEKL. The V segment lost 1 base and the J segment 10 bases; nucleotides outside the gene matches: 9. This CDR3 has 16 amino acids. CDR3 amino acids: CASSQVSGTGEGKLFF. As DNA, the CDR3 is TGCGCCAGCAGCCAAGTCTCCGGGACAGGGGAAGGAAAACTGTTTTTT.

V gene TRBV6-5 combines with J gene TRBJ2-7; D not certain. The CDR3 has 13 amino acids. V lost 2 bases and J 6 bases, leaving 11 bases between the germline ends. Germline CDR1 reads MNHEY; CDR2 reads SVGAGI. CDR3 in amino acids: CASSYAASSEQYF. The CDR3 coding sequence is TGTGCCAGCAGTTACGCGGCGTCATCCGAGCAGTACTTC.

The V and J genes are TRBV30 and TRBJ1-1; 7 bases match TRBD1. Germline assignment: CDR1 GTSNPN and CDR2 SVGIG (reference sequence). CDR3 length equals 17 residues. Unmatched junction bases numbered 11, after V lost 0 bases and J lost 1 base. CDR3 loop: CAWSVDFFGTENTEAFF. DNA for the CDR3: TGTGCCTGGAGTGTCGACTTCTTCGGGACAGAGAACACTGAAGCTTTCTTT. The full variable domain, its missing parts supplied by reference TRBV30 and TRBJ1-1, is SQTIHQWPATLVQPVGSPLSLECTVEGTSNPNLYWYRQAAGRGLQLLFYSVGIGQISSEVPQNLSASRPQDRQFILSSKKLLLSDSGFYLCAWSVDFFGTENTEAFFGQGTRLTVV.

J is TRBJ2-2 and V is TRBV7-3; TRBD2 agrees at 10 bases. J lost 7 bases, V lost 0 bases, and 5 bases had no gene match. The germline V gene encodes CDR1 SGHTA and CDR2 FQGTGA. The CDR3 is 16 residues long. The CDR3 coding sequence is TGTGCCAGCAGCTTAACGAGCGGGAGGGCGAACGGGGAGCTGTTTTTT. Translation gives CASSLTSGRANGELFF.

This clone was observed a single time. The rearrangement uses TRBV5-1 and TRBJ2-5, with D possibly matching TRBD2 (5 bases). The germline V and J ends were trimmed by 1 base and 6 bases, with 7 bases remaining between them. Germline V lookup: CDR1 SGHRS, CDR2 YFSETQ. The CDR3 has 12 amino acids. The CDR3 bases are TGCGCCAGCAGCTTGCCGGGGAAGACCCAGTACTTC. This gives the protein CASSLPGKTQYF. The variable domain in full, completed from reference TRBV5-1 and TRBJ2-5, reads KAGVTQTPRYLIKTRGQQVTLSCSPISGHRSVSWYQQTPGQGLQFLFEYFSETQRNKGNFPGRFSGRQFSNSRSEMNVSTLELGDSALYLCASSLPGKTQYFGPGTRLLVL.

CDR3 DNA: TGTGCCAGCAGCACGCGCGGTGGCTATGGCTACACCTTC. Translated, it gives CASSTRGGYGYTF. The chain recombines TRBV7-9 with TRBJ1-2, with D uncertain. V lost 5 bases and J 4 bases, leaving 11 bases between the germline ends. This CDR3 is built from 13 residues. The V gene's germline CDR1 is SEHNR and CDR2 FQNEAQ (reference sequence). Full variable domain (missing parts from reference TRBV7-9 and TRBJ1-2): DTGVSQNPRHKITKRGQNVTFRCDPISEHNRLYWYRQTLGQGPEFLTYFQNEAQLEKSRLLSDRFSAERPKGSFSTLEIQRTEQGDSAMYLCASSTRGGYGYTFGSGTRLTVV.

Here the CDR3 DNA reads TGTGCCTGGAGTGTACATCGGGGGGCCTACGGAAACACCATATATTTT. Translating it yields CAWSVHRGAYGNTIYF. This sequence joins TRBV30 and TRBJ1-3, with D possibly being TRBD1 (6 bases). V lost 0 bases, J lost 4 bases, and 16 bases lay in between. Per the germline V gene, CDR1 is GTSNPN and CDR2 is SVGIG (reference sequence). This CDR3 spans 16 amino acids.

This chain uses TRBV5-1 with TRBJ2-2, with 7 bases identical to TRBD2. The V gene end was trimmed by 0 bases and the J gene end by 6 bases; junction bases not matched to a gene: 5. The CDR3 contains 15 residues. Germline-derived CDR1 and CDR2 are SGHRS and YFSETQ. In nucleotides, the CDR3 is TGCGCCAGCAGCTTGGGGCTAGCGGACGCCGGGGAGCTGTTTTTT. Translating it yields CASSLGLADAGELFF.

The chain employs TRBV11-2 and TRBJ2-1, with D uncertain. The V gene's germline CDR1 is SGHAT and CDR2 FQNNGV. This CDR3 has 15 residues. Between the trimmed V and J ends, which lost 2 bases and 9 bases, there was a span of 17 bases. This chain's CDR3 is CASSLLSHRETEQFF. The CDR3 DNA reads TGTGCCAGCAGCTTATTATCCCACAGAGAGACTGAGCAGTTCTTC.

The chain carries TRBV7-9 and TRBJ2-7; 7 nucleotides line up with TRBD1. The CDR3 has 14 residues. The V gene end was trimmed by 0 bases and the J gene end by 2 bases; junction bases not matched to a gene: 1. The germline gives CDR1 SEHNR, CDR2 FQNEAQ (reference sequence). The CDR3 nucleotides read TGTGCCAGCAGCTTAGCCGGGACAGCCTACGAGCAGTACTTC. As protein: CASSLAGTAYEQYF.

The rearrangement uses TRBV14 and TRBJ2-5; TRBD1 agrees at 7 bases. Germline lookup yields CDR1 SGHDN and CDR2 FVKESK. Trimming took 7 bases from V and 5 from J; bases not matched to a gene: 4. This CDR3 contains 12 residues. CDR3 region: CASKQGLETQYF. The CDR3, as DNA: TGTGCCAGCAAACAGGGGCTGGAGACCCAGTACTTC. The full variable domain, completed using reference TRBV14 and TRBJ2-5, is EAGVTQFPSHSVIEKGQTVTLRCDPISGHDNLYWYRRVMGKEIKFLLHFVKESKQDESGMPNNRFLAERTGGTYSTLKVQPAELEDSGVYFCASKQGLETQYFGPGTRLLVL.

V usage is TRBV4-2 and J usage is TRBJ2-3, with D unclear. Germline V gene lookup returns CDR1 LGHNA and CDR2 YNFKEQ. CDR3 length: 14 residues. The V end was cut by 1 base, the J end by 0 bases, with 5 bases between. CDR3 protein: CASSQGVSTDTQYF. The CDR3 bases are TGTGCCAGCAGCCAAGGAGTCAGCACAGATACGCAGTATTTT.